The clone carrying this TCR beta chain showed up just a few times. Its cognate antigen is unknown. A single record per CDR3 protein comes from TCRdb applying MiXCR to the 5' RACE reads. This repertoire shows 1.5 million to 2 million distinct CDR3 sequences, about 31% found once; its top ten account for roughly 0.3%. This specimen belongs to a study of identical twins. Whole-study results and caveats: In cord blood, abundant beta clonotypes had fewer insertions; memory showed no trend. Twin sharing of out-of-frame TCR alpha was underestimated by models in monozygotic pairs.

The sample was cord blood. The receptor's source is a newborn girl in good health.

The CDR3 region is CATSNRGGTDTQYF. CDR3 coding DNA: TGTGCCACTTCGAACAGGGGTGGGACAGATACGCAGTATTTT. The J gene is TRBJ2-3, the V gene TRBV24-1; 7 positions agree with TRBD1. From germline, CDR1 is KGHDR and CDR2 SFDVKD. The junction had 9 bases not matched to a gene; V was cut back by 10 bases and J by 3 bases. This CDR3 contains 14 residues.